This TCR beta chain was profiled in a study of blood T cell repertoires in COVID-19. Across the whole study: The cDNA or gDNA used as material had been derived from T cells, B-cell-depleted T cells, or PBMCs.

Only one count was recorded for this clone. Sequencing used immunoSEQ multiplex PCR; TCRdb keeps in-frame clones, though not all of them. The table shows 69,000 or so clones, with approximately 80% occurring only once. V was pared by 2 bases and J by 2 bases, with 9 bases between. The CDR3 has 14 residues. Germline lookup yields CDR1 LGHDT and CDR2 YNNKEL (reference sequence). The chain combines TRBV3-1 (or the pseudogene TRBV3-2) with TRBJ1-2; no firm D call. The source of this sequence is a woman of 80 years or more with acute or convalescent COVID-19. Sequenced input: peripheral blood. CDR3 nucleotide sequence: TGTGCCAGCAGCCAATCTTTACAGAACTATGGCTACACCTTC. Its translation is CASSQSLQNYGYTF.